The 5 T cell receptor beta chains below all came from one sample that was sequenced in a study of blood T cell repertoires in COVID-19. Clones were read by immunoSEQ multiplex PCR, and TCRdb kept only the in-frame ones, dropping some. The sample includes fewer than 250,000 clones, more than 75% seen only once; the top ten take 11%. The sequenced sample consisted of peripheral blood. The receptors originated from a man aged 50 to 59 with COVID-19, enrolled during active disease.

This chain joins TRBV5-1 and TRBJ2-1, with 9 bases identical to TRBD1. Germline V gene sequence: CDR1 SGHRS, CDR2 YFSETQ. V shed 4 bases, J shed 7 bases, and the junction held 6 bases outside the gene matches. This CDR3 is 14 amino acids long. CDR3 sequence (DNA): TGCGCCAGCAGCGCGGGACAGGGAGGGAATGAGCAGTTCTTC. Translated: CASSAGQGGNEQFF.

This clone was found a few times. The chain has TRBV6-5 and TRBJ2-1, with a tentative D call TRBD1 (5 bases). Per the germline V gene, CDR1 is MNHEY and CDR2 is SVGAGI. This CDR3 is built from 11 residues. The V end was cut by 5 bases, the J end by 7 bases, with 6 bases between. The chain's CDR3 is CASSRGNEQFF. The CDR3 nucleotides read TGTGCCAGCAGTAGGGGTAATGAGCAGTTCTTC.

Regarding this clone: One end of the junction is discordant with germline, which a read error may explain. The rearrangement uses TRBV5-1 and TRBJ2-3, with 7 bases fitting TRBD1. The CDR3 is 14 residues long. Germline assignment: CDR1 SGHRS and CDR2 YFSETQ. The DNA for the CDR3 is TGCGCCAGCAGATTGGAGACAGGGACAGATACGCAGTATTTT. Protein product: CASRLETGTDTQYF.

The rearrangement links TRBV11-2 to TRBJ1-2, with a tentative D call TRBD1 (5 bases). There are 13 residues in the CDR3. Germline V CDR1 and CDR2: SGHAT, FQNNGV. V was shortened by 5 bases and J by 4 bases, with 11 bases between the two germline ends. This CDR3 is CASSQQVRYGYTF. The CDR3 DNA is TGTGCCAGCAGCCAACAGGTCCGCTATGGCTACACCTTC.

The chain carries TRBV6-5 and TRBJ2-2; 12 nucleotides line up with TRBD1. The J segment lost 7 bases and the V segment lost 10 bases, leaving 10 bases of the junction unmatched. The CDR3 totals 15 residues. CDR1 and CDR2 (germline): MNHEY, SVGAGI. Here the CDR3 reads CATQPGQGASGELFF. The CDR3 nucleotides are TGTGCCACCCAACCGGGACAGGGGGCTAGCGGGGAGCTGTTTTTT.